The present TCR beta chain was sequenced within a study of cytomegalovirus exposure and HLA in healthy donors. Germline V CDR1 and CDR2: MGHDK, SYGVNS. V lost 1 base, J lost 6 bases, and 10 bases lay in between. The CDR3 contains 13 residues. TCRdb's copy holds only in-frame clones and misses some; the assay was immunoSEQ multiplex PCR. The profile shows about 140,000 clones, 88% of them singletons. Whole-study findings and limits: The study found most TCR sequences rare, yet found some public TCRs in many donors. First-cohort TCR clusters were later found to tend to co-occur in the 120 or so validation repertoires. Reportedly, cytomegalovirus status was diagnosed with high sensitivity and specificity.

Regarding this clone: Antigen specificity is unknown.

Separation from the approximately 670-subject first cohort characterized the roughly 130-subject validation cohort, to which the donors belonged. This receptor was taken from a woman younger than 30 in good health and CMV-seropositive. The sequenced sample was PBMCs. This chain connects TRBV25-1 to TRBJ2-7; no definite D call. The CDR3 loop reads CASSESEVGEQYF. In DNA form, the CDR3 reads TGTGCCAGCAGTGAATCTGAGGTGGGCGAGCAGTACTTC.